Following are 25 T cell receptor beta chains from one sample sequenced in a study of shared clonotypes between healthy human individuals. Sequencing used immunoSEQ multiplex PCR; TCRdb keeps in-frame clones, though not all of them. The sample holds millions of clones, approximately 95% seen once. Selected positively for CCR7 and CD45RO-negative, naive CD8 cells excluded terminally differentiated effector memory CD45RA+ cells. Specimen: naive CD8+ T cells sorted from blood. These receptors were obtained from a man aged 18 to 29 in good health.

In its sample, this clone was seen once. The J gene is TRBJ2-7, the V gene TRBV11-2, with a tentative D call TRBD2 (6 bases). This CDR3 comprises 14 residues. Trimming pared 4 bases from V and 0 bases from J, leaving 10 bases between. Germline lookup yields CDR1 SGHAT and CDR2 FQNNGV. The CDR3 reads CASSSLADSYEQYF. CDR3 DNA sequence: TGTGCCAGCAGCTCATTAGCGGACTCCTACGAGCAGTACTTC.

The chain links TRBV5-8 to TRBJ2-7; perhaps TRBD1 as D (6 bases). Trimming stripped 2 bases from V and 2 bases from J, with 11 bases between. Germline CDR1 is SGHTS and CDR2 is YDEGEE. The CDR3 runs 14 residues. The CDR3 sequence: CASSLDRSPYEQYF. The CDR3 DNA follows: TGTGCCAGCAGCTTAGACAGGTCCCCCTACGAGCAGTACTTC.

This clone appeared a single time. This sequence joins TRBV7-8 and TRBJ1-1, with TRBD1 matching 8 bases. Germline CDR1 and CDR2: SGHVS and FQNEAQ. The trim removed 2 bases at V and 7 bases at J, leaving 6 bases unmatched. There are 14 residues in the CDR3. CDR3 residues: CASSLLDREVEAFF. The CDR3 region has the DNA TGTGCCAGCAGCTTACTGGACAGGGAGGTTGAAGCTTTCTTT.

This clone was seen just once. V gene TRBV6-1 combines with J gene TRBJ2-3; D may be TRBD1 or TRBD2 (5 bases each). This CDR3 has 13 amino acids. The V gene lost 7 bases and the J gene lost 6 bases, with 14 bases spanning the gap. Per the germline V gene, CDR1 is MNHNS and CDR2 is SASEGT. In DNA form, the CDR3 reads TGTGCCAGCACAGCGGACATAGCGGATACGCAGTATTTT. Translation gives CASTADIADTQYF.

This chain links TRBV19 with TRBJ1-3; tentative D call: TRBD1 (5 bases). The CDR3 is 16 amino acids. CDR1 is LNHDA and CDR2 is SQIVND in the germline V gene (reference sequence). V lost 5 bases and J lost 8, with 22 bases in between. The chain's CDR3 is CASSLPIGAEPYTIYF. CDR3 in DNA: TGTGCCAGTAGTCTTCCAATCGGGGCAGAGCCATACACCATATATTTT.

The V and J genes are TRBV28 and TRBJ1-1; tentative D call: TRBD1 (5 bases). V lost 5 bases to trimming and J lost 5 bases, with 18 bases between them. Germline V CDR1 and CDR2: MDHEN, SYDVKM. This CDR3 spans 15 amino acids. CDR3 in amino acids: CASSVGSTAGTEAFF. Written as DNA, the CDR3 is TGTGCCAGCAGTGTAGGTTCGACAGCGGGGACTGAAGCTTTCTTT.

This clone was seen just once. The chain uses TRBV5-6 and TRBJ1-1; tentative D call: TRBD1 (5 bases). V was trimmed by 5 bases and J by 0 bases, leaving 11 bases between them. This CDR3 contains 14 residues. Germline CDR1 and CDR2: SGHDT and YYEEEE. The CDR3 is CASRRGALNTEAFF. Written as DNA, the CDR3 is TGTGCCAGCAGACGAGGGGCATTGAACACTGAAGCTTTCTTT.

The chain uses TRBV13 and TRBJ2-3, with TRBD2 matching 8 bases. This CDR3 has 15 residues. Germline CDR1 reads PRHDT; CDR2 reads FYEKMQ (reference sequence). V lost 1 base and J lost 8; bases outside the gene matches: 8. CDR3 sequence reads: CASSLEDGRAGTQYF. As DNA, the CDR3 is TGTGCCAGCAGCTTAGAAGACGGGAGGGCCGGTACGCAGTATTTT.

Remarks on this clone: At the DNA level, this CDR3 is encoded by other sequences in the same sample as well. The V call is TRBV4-1, the J call TRBJ2-5; D ambiguous. Germline V gene data show CDR1 as MGHRA and CDR2 as YSYEKL. This CDR3 has 13 amino acids. Trimming cost V 3 bases and J 2 bases, with 7 bases left between them. DNA of the CDR3: TGCGCCAGCAGCCAGATCGGTCAAGAGACCCAGTACTTC. Translating it yields CASSQIGQETQYF.

The chain combines TRBV5-8 with TRBJ2-3; D not certain. V gave up 4 bases and J gave up 1 base, with 10 bases separating them. There are 14 residues in the CDR3. Germline V gene sequence: CDR1 SGHTS, CDR2 YDEGEE. The CDR3: CASSIPGGTDTQYF. DNA for the CDR3: TGTGCCAGCAGCATCCCTGGGGGCACAGATACGCAGTATTTT.

Here the CDR3 reads CASSHGQVMETQYF. CDR3 coding DNA: TGCGCCAGCAGCCATGGACAGGTTATGGAGACCCAGTACTTC. This chain uses TRBV4-1 with TRBJ2-5; 7 bases match TRBD1. J was trimmed by 5 bases and V by 3 bases; bases with no gene match: 6. Germline values: CDR1 MGHRA, CDR2 YSYEKL. This CDR3 contains 14 residues.

V usage is TRBV2 and J usage is TRBJ2-1; no clear D. V was shortened by 2 bases and J by 1 base, with 12 bases between the two germline ends. The V gene's germline CDR1 is SNHLY and CDR2 FYNNEI. The CDR3 is 16 residues long. DNA of the CDR3: TGTGCCAGCAGTGAATGGTCCTCCGGTTCCTACAATGAGCAGTTCTTC. It yields the protein CASSEWSSGSYNEQFF. Using reference TRBV2 and TRBJ2-1 for the parts outside the CDR3, the full variable domain is EPEVTQTPSHQVTQMGQEVILRCVPISNHLYFYWYRQILGQKVEFLVSFYNNEISEKSEIFDDQFSVERPDGSNFTLKIRSTKLEDSAMYFCASSEWSSGSYNEQFFGPGTRLTVL.

The CDR3 here is CASSLKIAGNTGELFF. The CDR3, as DNA: TGTGCCAGCAGCTTAAAAATAGCGGGTAACACCGGGGAGCTGTTTTTT. The rearrangement joins TRBV13 to TRBJ2-2; 7 bases line up with TRBD2. CDR3 length: 16 residues. V lost 2 bases to trimming and J lost 2 bases; unmatched junction nucleotides: 5. The germline V gene has CDR1 PRHDT and CDR2 FYEKMQ (reference sequence).

The sample holds a few counts of this clone. V is TRBV25-1 and J is TRBJ2-1, with a possible D match to TRBD1 (8 bases). Trimming removed 1 base at V and 3 bases at J, with 19 bases between. CDR3 length equals 18 residues. CDR1 and CDR2 (germline): MGHDK, SYGVNS. The CDR3 reads CASSESPGGGTGYNEQFF. Here the CDR3 DNA reads TGTGCCAGCAGTGAATCCCCAGGGGGGGGGACAGGCTACAATGAGCAGTTCTTC.

The sample holds a few counts of this clone. The chain is built from TRBV7-8 and TRBJ1-1; tentative D call: TRBD1 (5 bases). The ends were cut back, 1 base at V and 0 bases at J, with 6 bases in the middle. The CDR3 covers 14 residues. CDR1 is SGHVS, CDR2 FQNEAQ, per germline. For the CDR3, the DNA is TGTGCCAGCAGCTTAGGACAGCTGAACACTGAAGCTTTCTTT. Translated: CASSLGQLNTEAFF.

The chain carries TRBV4-1 and TRBJ2-5; 7 bases fit TRBD1. Germline CDR1 MGHRA, CDR2 YSYEKL. J gave up 5 bases and V 3 bases, and 6 bases lay outside the gene matches. The CDR3 sequence is 14 residues long. The CDR3 protein is CASSHRQGIETQYF. DNA of the CDR3: TGCGCCAGCAGCCACCGACAGGGAATCGAGACCCAGTACTTC.

The V call is TRBV18, the J call TRBJ2-4; TRBD1 is a possible D gene (5 bases). The ends were cut back, 1 base at V and 1 base at J, with 20 bases in the middle. Per germline, CDR1 KGHSH and CDR2 LQKENI. This CDR3 is 19 amino acids long. This chain's CDR3 is CASSPLKLTGLLAKNIQYF. In DNA form, the CDR3 reads TGTGCCAGCTCACCACTGAAACTCACAGGTCTACTTGCCAAAAACATTCAGTACTTC.

The CDR3 sequence is CASSPGQGVLNQPQHF. DNA for the CDR3: TGCGCCAGCAGCCCCGGACAGGGGGTTCTCAATCAGCCCCAGCATTTT. The chain carries TRBV5-1 and TRBJ1-5; 10 bases agree with TRBD1. With V trimmed by 4 bases and J by 3 bases, 7 bases remained unmatched. The germline gives CDR1 SGHRS, CDR2 YFSETQ. CDR3 length: 16 residues.

This sequence joins TRBV6-5 and TRBJ2-5, with 7 positions matching TRBD1. The germline gives CDR1 MNHEY, CDR2 SVGAGI. The V and J ends lost 0 bases and 2 bases, in that order; junction bases with no gene match: 6. The CDR3 runs to 16 residues. The CDR3 protein is CASSYSLGQKQETQYF. In DNA, the CDR3 is TGTGCCAGCAGTTACTCACTGGGACAGAAGCAAGAGACCCAGTACTTC.

The chain joins TRBV10-2 to TRBJ2-1; the match to TRBD2 covers 8 bases. Germline CDR1 reads WSHSY; CDR2 reads SAAADI. The V segment lost 3 bases and the J segment 3 bases; nucleotides outside the gene matches: 16. There are 19 residues in the CDR3. CDR3 residues: CASSEGGSGVRLGYNEQFF. CDR3 nucleotides: TGCGCCAGCAGTGAAGGAGGTAGCGGGGTTAGGTTGGGCTACAATGAGCAGTTCTTC.

V gene TRBV14 combines with J gene TRBJ1-6, with a tentative D call TRBD1 (6 bases). There are 17 residues in the CDR3. In germline, CDR1 is SGHDN, CDR2 FVKESK. The V and J ends lost 2 bases and 5 bases respectively, with 16 bases between them. In DNA, the CDR3 is TGTGCCAGCAGCCAAAGGGTAGGGACAAGGGATAATTCACCCCTCCACTTT. Its translation is CASSQRVGTRDNSPLHF. Full variable domain (missing parts from reference TRBV14 and TRBJ1-6): EAGVTQFPSHSVIEKGQTVTLRCDPISGHDNLYWYRRVMGKEIKFLLHFVKESKQDESGMPNNRFLAERTGGTYSTLKVQPAELEDSGVYFCASSQRVGTRDNSPLHFGNGTRLTVT.

Concerning this clone itself: Different DNA sequences within this sample yield the same CDR3. CDR3 DNA sequence: TGTGCCAGCAGTCTGAGTGGGGGGACTGAAGCTTTCTTT. It specifies CASSLSGGTEAFF. This chain uses TRBV27 with TRBJ1-1; tentatively, D is TRBD1 (5 bases). Trimming pared 5 bases from V and 5 bases from J, leaving 12 bases between. The CDR3 sequence is 13 residues long. Per the germline V gene, CDR1 is MNHEY and CDR2 is SMNVEV (reference sequence).

V gene TRBV10-3 combines with J gene TRBJ1-4; maybe TRBD1 (6 bases). The CDR3 extends over 13 amino acids. Germline values: CDR1 ENHRY, CDR2 SYGVKD. V dropped 5 bases and J dropped 6 bases, with 10 bases sitting between them. The CDR3 DNA is TGTGCCATCAGTTCAGGGGAGTATGAAAAACTGTTTTTT. Its translation: CAISSGEYEKLFF.

The chain has TRBV13 and TRBJ1-2, with 8 bases identical to TRBD1. This CDR3 comprises 13 residues. The ends lost 4 bases at V and 8 bases at J; junction bases unmatched: 6. The germline V gene encodes CDR1 PRHDT and CDR2 FYEKMQ (reference sequence). The CDR3 spells CASSSGQGVGYTF. CDR3 nucleotide sequence: TGTGCCAGCAGCTCTGGACAGGGCGTGGGCTACACCTTC. Variable domain in full (rest from reference TRBV13 and TRBJ1-2): AAGVIQSPRHLIKEKRETATLKCYPIPRHDTVYWYQQGPGQDPQFLISFYEKMQSDKGSIPDRFSAQQFSDYHSELNMSSLELGDSALYFCASSSGQGVGYTFGSGTRLTVV.

V usage is TRBV6-6 and J usage is TRBJ2-7; 7 bases match TRBD1. J was trimmed by 2 bases and V by 8 bases; bases with no gene match: 9. This CDR3 is built from 14 residues. CDR1 is MNHNY and CDR2 is SVGAGI in the germline V gene (reference sequence). The chain's CDR3 is CASGKVTGAYEQYF. DNA of the CDR3: TGTGCCAGCGGAAAGGTTACAGGGGCCTACGAGCAGTACTTC.